One sample yielded the 5 T cell receptor beta chains listed below, sequenced in a study of OX40 agonist ivuxolimab in advanced cancers. Profiling relied on immunoSEQ multiplex PCR, and the TCRdb table lists in-frame clones only, not all of them. Here the sample spans around 63,000 clones, around 91% being singletons. Source: CD4+ or CD8+ T cells sorted from blood, taken in a trial of the OX40 agonist ivuxolimab. The receptors originated from an adult with an advanced solid tumor such as melanoma, head and neck, liver or kidney cancer.

The chain combines TRBV7-8 with TRBJ2-7; 12 positions agree with TRBD1. J gave up 5 bases and V 4 bases, and 9 bases lay outside the gene matches. In germline, CDR1 is SGHVS, CDR2 FQNEAQ. The CDR3 has 16 residues. This CDR3 reads CASSSNPGQGANEQYF. CDR3 nucleotides: TGTGCCAGCAGCTCAAATCCGGGACAGGGGGCGAACGAGCAGTACTTC. Full variable domain (rest looked up from reference TRBV7-8 and TRBJ2-7): GAGVSQSPRYKVAKRGQDVALRCDPISGHVSLFWYQQALGQGPEFLTYFQNEAQLDKSGLPSDRFFAERPEGSVSTLKIQRTQQEDSAVYLCASSSNPGQGANEQYFGPGTRLTVT.

CDR3 amino acids: CASSPGRIRQGAFF. The CDR3 DNA is TGTGCCAGCAGCCCGGGCAGAATCCGACAGGGAGCTTTCTTT. The V and J genes are TRBV11-2 and TRBJ1-1; 7 bases are a match to TRBD1. Per germline, CDR1 SGHAT and CDR2 FQNNGV. V lost 5 bases, J lost 10 bases, and 13 bases stayed unmatched. This CDR3 comprises 14 residues.

The gene calls are TRBV2 and TRBJ2-5, with D possibly TRBD1 on 6 matching bases. V was trimmed by 6 bases and J by 8 bases, leaving 19 bases between them. The CDR3 totals 14 residues. The germline gives CDR1 SNHLY, CDR2 FYNNEI. The CDR3 region has the DNA TGTGCCAGCAGCTTTGACAGGTCCAGCCAAACCCAGTACTTC. This translates into CASSFDRSSQTQYF.

The V gene is TRBV28, the J gene TRBJ2-3; 10 bases align to TRBD2. The junction had 6 bases not matched to a gene; V was cut back by 7 bases and J by 2 bases. The CDR3 runs to 15 residues. Per the germline V gene, CDR1 is MDHEN and CDR2 is SYDVKM. The CDR3 DNA reads as TGTGCCAGCACACGGAGCGGGAGGGCCACAGATACGCAGTATTTT. Translating gives CASTRSGRATDTQYF.

There are a few counts of this clone. The rearrangement links TRBV9 to TRBJ2-1, with TRBD2 as a possible D gene (5 bases). This CDR3 has 15 amino acids. V dropped 0 bases and J dropped 7 bases, with 14 bases sitting between them. Germline-derived CDR1 and CDR2 are SGDLS and YYNGEE. The CDR3 DNA follows: TGTGCCAGCAGCGTAGGGCTAGCAGAGGTGAATGAGCAGTTCTTC. Its translation is CASSVGLAEVNEQFF.